Below, 8 T cell receptor beta chains from the same sample are listed, as sequenced in a study of blood T cell repertoires in COVID-19. Profiled with immunoSEQ multiplex PCR; TCRdb holds only in-frame clones, not every one. The sample records roughly 230,000 clones, 82% being singletons. The sequenced sample was peripheral blood. The receptors shown here come from a woman older than 75 with acute or convalescent COVID-19.

In its sample, this clone was seen once. This specimen includes other DNA sequences encoding the same CDR3. The chain couples TRBV7-8 to TRBJ1-1; tentatively, D is TRBD1 (6 bases). This CDR3 has 13 amino acids. CDR1 is SGHVS, CDR2 FQNEAQ, per germline. V was clipped by 5 bases and J by 1 base, with 8 bases between them. CDR3 bases: TGTGCCAGCAGCCGACAGGCGAACACTGAAGCTTTCTTT. It is translated as CASSRQANTEAFF.

This sequence joins TRBV6-5 and TRBJ2-1; 8 nucleotides match TRBD1. J lost 5 bases, V lost 4 bases, and 7 bases had no gene match. The CDR3 is made up of 15 amino acids. Germline V gene sequence: CDR1 MNHEY, CDR2 SVGAGI. This CDR3 is CASSSTPGQDNEQFF. The CDR3 DNA follows: TGTGCCAGCAGTTCGACCCCGGGACAGGACAATGAGCAGTTCTTC.

CDR3 in DNA: TGCGCCAGCAGCTATTTCCAGGGTGGCTACACCTTC. It specifies CASSYFQGGYTF. V is TRBV5-1 and J is TRBJ1-2; D possibly corresponds to TRBD1 (5 bases). V gave up 3 bases and J gave up 7 bases, with 10 bases separating them. Germline-derived CDR1 and CDR2 are SGHRS and YFSETQ. This CDR3 contains 12 residues.

Concerning this clone: In the same sample, other DNA sequences code for this CDR3. The rearrangement links TRBV11-3 to TRBJ2-1; D is possibly TRBD2 (7 bases). V was cut by 5 bases and J by 0 bases, with 14 bases left in between. CDR3 length equals 16 residues. The germline V gene has CDR1 SGHNT and CDR2 YENEEA. Here the CDR3 reads CASSLGGGSSYNEQFF. For the CDR3, the DNA is TGTGCCAGCAGCCTAGGCGGGGGCAGCTCCTACAATGAGCAGTTCTTC.

The chain joins TRBV15 to TRBJ1-6; D perhaps matches TRBD1 (5 bases). The CDR3 spans 17 residues. Germline CDR1 reads LNHNV; CDR2 reads YYDKDF (reference sequence). Trimming pared 0 bases from V and 10 bases from J, leaving 19 bases between. CDR3 in DNA: TGTGCCACCAGCAGAGATGGGCAGGGAGGAGTTCAATCACCCCTCCACTTT. Amino acid sequence: CATSRDGQGGVQSPLHF.

The V gene is TRBV6-5, the J gene TRBJ1-5; 10 bases agree with TRBD1. J gave up 11 bases and V 0 bases, and 10 bases lay outside the gene matches. The CDR3 runs to 16 residues. Germline CDR1 is MNHEY and CDR2 is SVGAGI. The CDR3 DNA reads TGTGCCAGCAGTTACTCGTACGGGACAGGGGTTCGGGCCCAGCATTTT. Its translation: CASSYSYGTGVRAQHF.

The chain joins TRBV15 to TRBJ2-3; possibly TRBD1 for D (5 bases). Germline V gives CDR1 LNHNV, CDR2 YYDKDF (reference sequence). Trimming removed 5 bases at V and 2 bases at J, with 14 bases between. This CDR3 spans 15 amino acids. CDR3 DNA sequence: TGTGCCACCAGCGTAGACAGACATAACACAGATACGCAGTATTTT. This gives the protein CATSVDRHNTDTQYF.

The gene calls are TRBV5-1 and TRBJ2-3; 12 nucleotides align to TRBD2. The CDR3 sequence is 15 residues long. Trimming at V came to 5 bases and at J to 1 base, leaving 2 bases not matched to a gene. Germline V gives CDR1 SGHRS, CDR2 YFSETQ. As DNA, the CDR3 is TGCGCCAGCAGGACTAGCGGGGGACGCACAGATACGCAGTATTTT. Its translation: CASRTSGGRTDTQYF.